These 21 T cell receptor beta chains were all obtained from the same sample, sequenced in a study of identical twins (dated by TCRdb to between 2015 and 2016). Libraries were constructed by 5' RACE. Instrument used: Illumina HiSeq 2000. TCRdb trimmed public reads at Q25 via fastp, called clones via MiXCR and kept in-frame beta chains. Every CDR3 protein is listed once, alongside the most common genes and DNA of its rows. Recorded for this sample are roughly 720,000 distinct CDR3 sequences; 15% to 20% of them occurred a single time. Less than 15% of the sample is held by the ten biggest clonotypes. This sample was shared with a second study, whose subject was T cells expressing NK-cell markers.

The sequenced sample was PBMCs. The receptors originated from a woman between 18 and 30 years old in good health.

This clonotype was observed a single time. The chain links TRBV12-3 or TRBV12-4 to TRBJ2-1; 12 bases line up with TRBD2. V was clipped by 11 bases and J by 0 bases; unmatched bases: 8. There are 16 residues in the CDR3. The CDR3: CACRLAGAPSYNEQFF. The CDR3 nucleotides read TGTGCCTGCCGACTAGCGGGGGCCCCCTCCTACAATGAGCAGTTCTTC.

Many counts were recorded for this clonotype. The V gene is TRBV7-9, the J gene TRBJ1-1; no clear D gene. There are 15 residues in the CDR3. The V end was cut by 5 bases, the J end by 1 base, with 14 bases between. Germline CDR1 reads SEHNR; CDR2 reads FQNEAQ (reference sequence). The CDR3 here is CASSPNVPGNTEAFF. CDR3 sequence (DNA): TGTGCCAGCAGCCCCAATGTACCCGGGAACACTGAAGCTTTCTTT.

This clonotype was seen a handful of times. V and J are TRBV7-2 and TRBJ2-5; D is unresolved. The V end lost 5 bases, the J end lost 4 bases, and 11 bases lay between the germline ends. Germline V CDR1 and CDR2: SGHTA, FQGNSA. The CDR3 contains 13 residues. The CDR3 is CASSARLPETQYF. CDR3 DNA: TGTGCCAGCAGCGCTAGACTGCCAGAGACCCAGTACTTC. The whole variable domain, filled in from reference TRBV7-2 and TRBJ2-5, reads GAGVSQSPSNKVTEKGKDVELRCDPISGHTALYWYRQSLGQGLEFLIYFQGNSAPDKSGLPSDRFSAERTGGSVSTLTIQRTQQEDSAVYLCASSARLPETQYFGPGTRLLVL.

V gene TRBV5-1 combines with J gene TRBJ1-1; D is uncertain. Per germline, CDR1 SGHRS and CDR2 YFSETQ. The CDR3 is 13 residues long. Trimming took off 2 bases at V and 5 bases at J, with 10 bases between the two ends. The CDR3 is CASSFLDRTEAFF. Written as DNA, the CDR3 is TGCGCCAGCAGCTTTTTAGATAGGACTGAAGCTTTCTTT.

V usage is TRBV20-1 and J usage is TRBJ2-1, with no clear D. Germline CDR1 and CDR2: DFQATT and SNEGSKA (reference sequence). This CDR3 comprises 12 residues. V gave up 2 bases and J gave up 10 bases, with 12 bases separating them. The chain's CDR3 is CSARISRGEQFF. The CDR3 DNA reads as TGCAGTGCTAGAATCAGTAGAGGCGAGCAGTTCTTC.

This clonotype has a handful of counts. The chain carries TRBV12-3 or TRBV12-4 and TRBJ2-7, with D perhaps given as TRBD1 or TRBD2 (5 bases each). Trimming pared 6 bases from V and 2 bases from J, leaving 14 bases between. The CDR3 runs to 14 residues. This CDR3 is CASREDGGTYEQYF. CDR3 DNA sequence: TGTGCCAGCAGGGAGGATGGGGGAACCTACGAGCAGTACTTC.

This clonotype was counted only a few times. The J gene is TRBJ2-5, the V gene TRBV29-1; TRBD1 agrees at 8 bases. CDR3 length equals 15 residues. Losses at the gene ends were 2 bases for V and 0 bases for J; bases not matched to a gene: 5. From germline, CDR1 is SQVTM and CDR2 ANQGSEA. The CDR3 loop reads CSVERTGTYQETQYF. The CDR3 DNA is TGCAGCGTTGAAAGGACAGGGACGTACCAAGAGACCCAGTACTTC. Combining the CDR3 with reference TRBV29-1 and TRBJ2-5 gives the whole variable domain SAVISQKPSRDICQRGTSLTIQCQVDSQVTMMFWYRQQPGQSLTLIATANQGSEATYESGFVIDKFPISRPNLTFSTLTVSNMSPEDSSIYLCSVERTGTYQETQYFGPGTRLLVL.

CDR3 sequence: CASRGWGLWDGYTF. CDR3 sequence (DNA): TGTGCCAGCAGGGGCTGGGGGCTCTGGGATGGCTACACCTTC. The gene calls are TRBV6-1 and TRBJ1-2, with D perhaps matching TRBD1 (6 bases). The V and J ends lost 6 bases and 6 bases respectively, with 17 bases between them. CDR3 size: 14 residues. Germline loops: CDR1 MNHNS, CDR2 SASEGT.

The rearrangement uses TRBV20-1 and TRBJ2-3; D might be TRBD2 (6 bases). Germline-derived CDR1 and CDR2 are DFQATT and SNEGSKA (reference sequence). V lost 6 bases and J 3 bases, leaving 16 bases between the germline ends. This CDR3 contains 14 residues. The CDR3 DNA reads TGCAGTGCCCCTAGCGCAAGACAAACAGATACGCAGTATTTT. Its protein product is CSAPSARQTDTQYF.

A few counts support this clonotype. The rearrangement links TRBV6-5 to TRBJ1-2; maybe TRBD1 (5 bases). The CDR3 runs 12 residues. The V and J ends lost 10 bases and 4 bases respectively, with 13 bases between them. Germline V gene data show CDR1 as MNHEY and CDR2 as SVGAGI. The CDR3 protein is CATRSGGYGYTF. As DNA, the CDR3 is TGTGCCACCCGGTCGGGGGGCTATGGCTACACCTTC.

The rearrangement joins TRBV20-1 to TRBJ1-4; no reliable D call. Trimming removed 3 bases at V and 0 bases at J, with 8 bases between. Germline CDR1 reads DFQATT; CDR2 reads SNEGSKA (reference sequence). The CDR3 length is 14 residues. CDR3 residues: CSASLDSTNEKLFF. The CDR3 bases are TGCAGTGCTAGCCTGGATTCAACTAATGAAAAACTGTTTTTT.

J is TRBJ2-7 and V is TRBV7-9, with D perhaps TRBD2 (5 bases). The V and J ends lost 0 bases and 0 bases respectively, with 6 bases between them. Per the germline V gene, CDR1 is SEHNR and CDR2 is FQNEAQ (reference sequence). The CDR3 consists of 14 residues. DNA for the CDR3: TGTGCCAGCAGCTTAGCGACTACCTCCTACGAGCAGTACTTC. Amino acid sequence: CASSLATTSYEQYF.

This clonotype appeared many times. The chain uses TRBV7-9 and TRBJ1-2; the D gene is possibly TRBD1 (6 bases). The CDR3 sequence is 15 residues long. The germline V gene encodes CDR1 SEHNR and CDR2 FQNEAQ (reference sequence). Trimming cost V 11 bases and J 4 bases, with 23 bases left between them. CDR3 residues: CALTRGTSGPYGYTF. CDR3 bases: TGTGCCCTAACGAGGGGGACATCGGGACCCTATGGCTACACCTTC.

This clonotype was detected only a few times. At one of its ends the junction is not consistent with the germline gene, which may arise from a read error. The chain recombines TRBV5-5 with TRBJ2-2, with D tentatively TRBD1 (5 bases). Germline V gene sequence: CDR1 SGHKS, CDR2 YYEKEE (reference sequence). The CDR3 has 14 residues. CDR3 nucleotide sequence: TGTGCCATCAGCCTGGGGCTGGGCACCGGGGAGCTGTTTTTT. Protein sequence: CAISLGLGTGELFF. The entire variable domain, with the rest obtained from reference TRBV5-5 and TRBJ2-2, is as follows: DAGVTQSPTHLIKTRGQQVTLRCSPISGHKSVSWYQQVLGQGPQFIFQYYEKEERGRGNFPDRFSARQFPNYSSELNVNALLLGDSALYLCAISLGLGTGELFFGEGSRLTVL.

This rearrangement joins TRBV19 to TRBJ1-3; D is undetermined. V gave up 3 bases and J gave up 0 bases, with 9 bases separating them. The germline CDR1 and CDR2 sequences are LNHDA and SQIVND (reference sequence). CDR3 size: 15 residues. The CDR3 sequence is CASSIPLSSGNTIYF. Here the CDR3 DNA reads TGTGCCAGTAGTATCCCACTCTCCTCTGGAAACACCATATATTTT.

This clonotype was detected ten times or more. The gene calls are TRBV5-1 and TRBJ2-3, with 8 nucleotides matching TRBD1. The CDR3 contains 15 residues. Germline V gene sequence: CDR1 SGHRS, CDR2 YFSETQ. Losses at the gene ends were 4 bases for V and 4 bases for J; bases not matched to a gene: 8. CDR3 loop: CASSRTGMDADTQYF. The CDR3 DNA sequence: TGCGCCAGCAGCCGGACAGGGATGGATGCAGATACGCAGTATTTT.

The J gene is TRBJ1-4, the V gene TRBV6-5; D unclear. The CDR3 contains 14 residues. V lost 2 bases and J lost 3, with 7 bases in between. CDR1 is MNHEY, CDR2 SVGAGI, per germline. Written as DNA, the CDR3 is TGTGCCAGCAGTTACGGGCAGTCTAATGAAAAACTGTTTTTT. This gives the protein CASSYGQSNEKLFF.

This clonotype was recorded at least ten times. One end of the junction is discordant with germline, which a read error may explain. The chain has TRBV27 and TRBJ1-5; D uncertain. The V gene's germline CDR1 is MNHEY and CDR2 SMNVEV (reference sequence). The CDR3 spans 13 residues. Here the CDR3 DNA reads TGCGCCAGCAGCAGCTATAGCAATCAGCCCCAGCATTTT. Its protein product is CASSSYSNQPQHF.

This clonotype came up a few times. The V gene is TRBV6-1, the J gene TRBJ1-2; weak D call: TRBD1 (5 bases). From germline, CDR1 is MNHNS and CDR2 SASEGT. The CDR3 is 15 residues long. The V end lost 8 bases, the J end lost 3 bases, and 19 bases lay between the germline ends. In DNA form, the CDR3 reads TGTGCCAGCCGTACCCTGGGGGGGGTCGACTATGGCTACACCTTC. Protein sequence: CASRTLGGVDYGYTF.

This clonotype was counted only a few times. This chain joins TRBV5-1 and TRBJ2-7; 15 bases agree with TRBD2. The germline CDR1 and CDR2 sequences are SGHRS and YFSETQ. The CDR3 has 17 residues. With 3 bases clipped from V and 4 bases from J, the junction kept 8 bases outside the gene matches. CDR3 region: CASSSGPGTSGRYEQYF. The CDR3, as DNA: TGCGCCAGCAGCTCGGGCCCTGGGACTAGCGGGAGGTACGAGCAGTACTTC.

The rearrangement uses TRBV20-1 and TRBJ2-2; no reliable D call. V lost 2 bases and J lost 3, with 4 bases in between. Germline CDR1 is DFQATT and CDR2 is SNEGSKA (reference sequence). This CDR3 has 12 residues. DNA of the CDR3: TGCAGTGCTAGATTGGACACCGGGGAGCTGTTTTTT. Protein sequence: CSARLDTGELFF.